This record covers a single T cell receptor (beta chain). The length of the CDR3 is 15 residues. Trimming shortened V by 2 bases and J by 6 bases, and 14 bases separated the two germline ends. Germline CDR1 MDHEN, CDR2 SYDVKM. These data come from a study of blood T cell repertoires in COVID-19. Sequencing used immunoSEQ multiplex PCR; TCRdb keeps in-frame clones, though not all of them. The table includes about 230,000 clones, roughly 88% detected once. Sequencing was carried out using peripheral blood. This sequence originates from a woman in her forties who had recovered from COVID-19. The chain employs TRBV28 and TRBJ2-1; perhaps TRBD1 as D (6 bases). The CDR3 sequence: CASSLQDSAVNEQFF. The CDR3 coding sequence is TGTGCCAGCAGTTTACAGGACAGCGCGGTCAATGAGCAGTTCTTC. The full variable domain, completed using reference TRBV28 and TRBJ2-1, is DVKVTQSSRYLVKRTGEKVFLECVQDMDHENMFWYRQDPGLGLRLIYFSYDVKMKEKGDIPEGYSVSREKKERFSLILESASTNQTSMYLCASSLQDSAVNEQFFGPGTRLTVL.